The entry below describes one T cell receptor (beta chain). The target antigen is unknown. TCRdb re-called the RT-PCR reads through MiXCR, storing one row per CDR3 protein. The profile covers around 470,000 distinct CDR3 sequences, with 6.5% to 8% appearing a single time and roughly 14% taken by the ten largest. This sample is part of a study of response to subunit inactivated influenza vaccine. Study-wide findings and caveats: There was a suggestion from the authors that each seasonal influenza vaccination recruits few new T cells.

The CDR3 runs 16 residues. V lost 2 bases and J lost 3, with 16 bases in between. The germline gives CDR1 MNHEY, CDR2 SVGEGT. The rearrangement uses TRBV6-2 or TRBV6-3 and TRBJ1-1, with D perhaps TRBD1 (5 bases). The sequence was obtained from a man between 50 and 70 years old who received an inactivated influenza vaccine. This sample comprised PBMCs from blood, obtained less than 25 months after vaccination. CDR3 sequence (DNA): TGTGCCAGCAGTTACCCACCGGGGGGAGGCTACACTGAAGCTTTCTTT. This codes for CASSYPPGGGYTEAFF.